Listed here are 14 T cell receptor beta chains from one sample, sequenced in a study of blood T cell repertoires in COVID-19 (dated by TCRdb to the early 2020s). The library was made by the immunoSEQ multiplex PCR assay. Here the immuneACCESS table is served through TCRdb, limited to in-frame sequences with V and J called. Missing clones are a known gap in these copies; in checked studies unresolved V genes cover under half, and the rest lacks a known reason. In all, the sample holds some 170,000 clones, and about 90% of those were seen once. Of the sample, around 1.2% is held by the ten largest clones. Sequencing was performed on PBMCs or T cells enriched from blood (not recorded which). These receptors were collected from a human donor with acute COVID-19. The donor label of this sample is uncertain.

The V gene is TRBV19, the J gene TRBJ2-3; 10 positions agree with TRBD2. The V gene's germline CDR1 is LNHDA and CDR2 SQIVND (reference sequence). The CDR3 is 19 residues long. The junction had 14 bases not matched to a gene; V was cut back by 3 bases and J by 2 bases. The CDR3 sequence: CASSILFKTLAGDTDTQYF. The CDR3 DNA follows: TGTGCCAGTAGTATCCTGTTTAAGACCCTAGCGGGGGACACAGATACGCAGTATTTT.

J is TRBJ1-2 and V is TRBV18, with a weak D call TRBD1 (6 bases). The CDR3 runs to 13 residues. V lost 4 bases to trimming and J lost 6 bases, with 12 bases between them. CDR1 KGHSH and CDR2 LQKENI come from the germline V gene. The CDR3 sequence is CASSRNRDDGYTF. As DNA, the CDR3 is TGTGCCAGCTCACGGAACAGGGACGATGGCTACACCTTC. Full variable domain (rest looked up from reference TRBV18 and TRBJ1-2): NAGVMQNPRHLVRRRGQEARLRCSPMKGHSHVYWYRQLPEEGLKFMVYLQKENIIDESGMPKERFSAEFPKEGPSILRIQQVVRGDSAAYFCASSRNRDDGYTFGSGTRLTVV.

This chain uses TRBV7-3 with TRBJ2-5; no definite D call. Trimming took off 5 bases at V and 2 bases at J, with 15 bases between the two ends. CDR1 and CDR2 (germline): SGHTA, FQGTGA. The length of the CDR3 is 15 residues. This CDR3 reads CASSLRSAEQETQYF. Written as DNA, the CDR3 is TGTGCCAGCAGCCTCCGGTCGGCGGAGCAAGAGACCCAGTACTTC.

Here the CDR3 DNA reads TGTGCCAGCAGTTACGACGGGATAACTGAAGCTTTCTTT. It codes for CASSYDGITEAFF. This chain uses TRBV6-5 with TRBJ1-1; no clear D. V lost 2 bases and J lost 5, with 9 bases in between. Per the germline V gene, CDR1 is MNHEY and CDR2 is SVGAGI. This CDR3 contains 13 residues.

The chain couples TRBV5-1 to TRBJ2-2, with 14 positions matching TRBD2. This CDR3 is 18 amino acids long. Trimming cost V 7 bases and J 0 bases; bases outside gene matches: 8. Germline V gene data show CDR1 as SGHRS and CDR2 as YFSETQ. The CDR3 is CASGWTSGGPANTGELFF. In DNA form, the CDR3 reads TGCGCCAGCGGATGGACTAGCGGGGGGCCCGCGAACACCGGGGAGCTGTTTTTT.

About this clone: Other DNA sequences within the sample encode an identical CDR3. The genes are TRBV6-5 and TRBJ1-2; TRBD1 matches 9 bases. V shed 3 bases and J 8 bases; nucleotides not matched to a gene: 4. The CDR3 totals 13 residues. Germline CDR1 reads MNHEY; CDR2 reads SVGAGI. CDR3 sequence: CASSYGTGSGYTF. The CDR3 DNA follows: TGTGCCAGCAGTTATGGGACAGGGAGCGGCTACACCTTC.

CDR3 region: CASSPTEHNEQFF. The DNA of the CDR3 is TGTGCCAGCAGTCCGACAGAACACAATGAGCAGTTCTTC. The J gene is TRBJ2-1, the V gene TRBV6-2 or TRBV6-3; D is possibly TRBD1 (5 bases). Trimming removed 5 bases from V and 5 bases from J, with 10 bases in between. The germline V gene encodes CDR1 MNHEY and CDR2 SVGEGT. The CDR3 extends over 13 amino acids.

V gene TRBV6-5 combines with J gene TRBJ1-2, with 9 bases that match TRBD1. The CDR3 covers 14 residues. Germline V CDR1 and CDR2: MNHEY, SVGAGI. The V and J ends lost 2 bases and 6 bases, in that order; junction bases with no gene match: 4. The CDR3 spells CASSYPQGAHGYTF. Written as DNA, the CDR3 is TGTGCCAGCAGTTACCCACAGGGGGCTCATGGCTACACCTTC.

V is TRBV7-2 and J is TRBJ2-7, with a possible D match to TRBD2 (7 bases). Germline values: CDR1 SGHTA, CDR2 FQGNSA. This CDR3 is built from 16 residues. Trimming shortened V by 1 base and J by 5 bases, and 18 bases separated the two germline ends. The CDR3 DNA reads as TGTGCCAGCAGCTTAGTTGGTGGGGGGGCCCATAACGAGCAGTACTTC. It translates to CASSLVGGGAHNEQYF.

The chain employs TRBV13 and TRBJ2-5; 9 bases map to TRBD1. CDR3 size: 15 residues. CDR1 is PRHDT, CDR2 FYEKMQ, per germline (reference sequence). V lost 5 bases to trimming and J lost 4 bases; unmatched junction nucleotides: 8. CDR3 bases: TGTGCCAGCAGCGCGCCGGGACAGGGCGGAGAGACCCAGTACTTC. Encoded protein: CASSAPGQGGETQYF.

This clone was seen a single time. This sequence joins TRBV6-1 and TRBJ1-1, with D possibly being TRBD1 (5 bases). V dropped 9 bases and J dropped 2 bases, with 10 bases sitting between them. CDR3 length equals 12 residues. Germline values: CDR1 MNHNS, CDR2 SASEGT. CDR3 region: CASWTSNTEAFF. CDR3 coding DNA: TGTGCCAGTTGGACATCCAACACTGAAGCTTTCTTT.

V and J are TRBV27 and TRBJ2-7, with a possible D match to TRBD1 (5 bases). CDR1 is MNHEY, CDR2 SMNVEV, per germline (reference sequence). V shed 7 bases and J shed 6 bases, with 19 bases lying between them. The CDR3 is 14 residues long. CDR3 amino acids: CASKFPRVGVEQYF. CDR3 DNA sequence: TGTGCCAGCAAGTTCCCCCGGGTAGGGGTCGAGCAGTACTTC.

This clone was counted a single time. The chain has TRBV30 and TRBJ2-4, with 9 positions matching TRBD2. The CDR3 has 13 amino acids. Trimming cost V 5 bases and J 6 bases; bases outside gene matches: 5. The germline V gene encodes CDR1 GTSNPN and CDR2 SVGIG (reference sequence). CDR3 protein: CAWSSGGINIQYF. The CDR3 bases are TGTGCCTGGTCCAGCGGGGGGATAAACATTCAGTACTTC.

The chain recombines TRBV2 with TRBJ2-7, with D perhaps matching TRBD1 (6 bases). The CDR3 loop spans 13 amino acids. Trimming cost V 6 bases and J 1 base, with 10 bases left between them. The V gene's germline CDR1 is SNHLY and CDR2 FYNNEI. The CDR3 nucleotides read TGTGCCAGCAGCCAGGACAGATCCTACGAGCAGTACTTC. This encodes CASSQDRSYEQYF.